The 12 T cell receptor beta chains listed next were all sequenced from one sample in a study of patients and donors after allogeneic stem cell transplantation. Each CDR3 protein is one row after TCRdb ran MiXCR on the RT-PCR reads. Of nearly 20,000 distinct CDR3 sequences detected, 4.9% appear once; the ten largest clones hold 35% to 50%. The sequenced sample consisted of blood, either unsorted or a sorted T cell fraction (not recorded which). These receptors were taken from a human donor who was either an allogeneic HSCT recipient or a stem cell or donor lymphocyte infusion donor (not recorded which). It is not recorded whose cells these are; they may come from a transplant donor.

This clonotype was found many times. The gene calls are TRBV5-1 and TRBJ2-3, with a possible D match to TRBD2 (6 bases). The V and J ends lost 3 bases and 2 bases respectively, with 13 bases between them. Germline values: CDR1 SGHRS, CDR2 YFSETQ. CDR3 length: 15 residues. The CDR3 region has the DNA TGCGCCAGCAGCTCCTGGGGGGATTACACAGATACGCAGTATTTT. Residues: CASSSWGDYTDTQYF.

This clonotype was detected many times. The CDR3 DNA is TGTGCCACCAGCAGTGGCAGGGGAAGAGTATTGGAGACCCAGTACTTC. Amino acids: CATSSGRGRVLETQYF. The chain carries TRBV15 and TRBJ2-5, with D perhaps TRBD1 (6 bases). V shed 3 bases and J shed 5 bases, with 19 bases lying between them. Germline-derived CDR1 and CDR2 are LNHNV and YYDKDF (reference sequence). The CDR3 totals 16 residues. Variable domain in full (rest from reference TRBV15 and TRBJ2-5): DAMVIQNPRYQVTQFGKPVTLSCSQTLNHNVMYWYQQKSSQAPKLLFHYYDKDFNNEADTPDNFQSRRPNTSFCFLDIRSPGLGDTAMYLCATSSGRGRVLETQYFGPGTRLLVL.

There are many counts of this clonotype. CDR3 in amino acids: CASTLDSLNTEAFF. For the CDR3, the DNA is TGTGCCAGCACCCTAGACAGCCTGAACACTGAAGCTTTCTTT. V and J are TRBV7-9 and TRBJ1-1, with D perhaps matching TRBD1 (5 bases). This CDR3 region has 14 residues. The ends were cut back, 7 bases at V and 0 bases at J, with 12 bases in the middle. The germline V gene encodes CDR1 SEHNR and CDR2 FQNEAQ (reference sequence).

Note on this clonotype: It may be a read error: a sequence one base away is much more abundant. A read error is likely, as this CDR3 ends without the conserved phenylalanine or tryptophan. This chain joins TRBV5-6 and TRBJ1-3; D gene uncertain. Trimming removed 2 bases at V and 2 bases at J, with 5 bases between. The CDR3 runs 13 residues. Germline V gene sequence: CDR1 SGHDT, CDR2 YYEEEE. CDR3 sequence: CASSFRAGNTIYS. The CDR3 region has the DNA TGTGCCAGCAGCTTTAGGGCTGGAAACACCATATATTCT.

This chain connects TRBV18 to TRBJ2-3; 8 bases line up with TRBD1. V lost 3 bases to trimming and J lost 3 bases; unmatched junction nucleotides: 8. Germline CDR1 reads KGHSH; CDR2 reads LQKENI. The CDR3 sequence is 16 residues long. Written as DNA, the CDR3 is TGTGCCAGCTCACCCGCCCGGACAGGGCCGACAGATACGCAGTATTTT. Translation gives CASSPARTGPTDTQYF.

This clonotype was counted at least ten times. The rearrangement uses TRBV9 and TRBJ2-1; TRBD1 might be the D (5 bases). The CDR3 has 14 residues. Between the trimmed V and J ends, which lost 0 bases and 8 bases, there was a span of 12 bases. Germline loops: CDR1 SGDLS, CDR2 YYNGEE. The CDR3 reads CASSVGVRVDEQFF. Here the CDR3 DNA reads TGTGCCAGCAGCGTAGGAGTCAGGGTGGATGAGCAGTTCTTC. Full variable domain (rest looked up from reference TRBV9 and TRBJ2-1): DSGVTQTPKHLITATGQRVTLRCSPRSGDLSVYWYQQSLDQGLQFLIQYYNGEERAKGNILERFSAQQFPDLHSELNLSSLELGDSALYFCASSVGVRVDEQFFGPGTRLTVL.

The chain's CDR3 is CASSLKRPDRLGEKLFF. The CDR3 region has the DNA TGTGCCAGCAGCTTAAAACGGCCGGACAGGCTGGGTGAAAAACTGTTTTTT. This rearrangement joins TRBV11-2 to TRBJ1-4; 7 positions match TRBD1. The CDR3 totals 17 residues. The trim removed 2 bases at V and 7 bases at J, leaving 13 bases unmatched. Germline V CDR1 and CDR2: SGHAT, FQNNGV.

This clonotype is deemed large. J is TRBJ1-1 and V is TRBV4-1; no clear D. CDR3 length equals 12 residues. Per germline, CDR1 MGHRA and CDR2 YSYEKL. With 1 base removed from V and 4 bases from J, the gap between germline ends came to 4 bases. The CDR3 is CASSQVGTEAFF. CDR3 sequence (DNA): TGCGCCAGCAGCCAAGTGGGCACTGAAGCTTTCTTT.

This clonotype has at least ten counts. The J gene is TRBJ2-5, the V gene TRBV3-1; no clear D gene. The CDR3 sequence is 12 residues long. CDR1 LGHDT and CDR2 YNNKEL come from the germline V gene (reference sequence). Trimming removed 2 bases at V and 3 bases at J, with 4 bases between. The DNA of the CDR3 is TGTGCCAGCAGCCAATTAAAAGAGACCCAGTACTTC. Residues: CASSQLKETQYF.

The genes are TRBV20-1 and TRBJ2-3, with a possible D match to TRBD2 (7 bases). Germline values: CDR1 DFQATT, CDR2 SNEGSKA (reference sequence). V dropped 3 bases and J dropped 5 bases, with 12 bases sitting between them. CDR3 length: 13 residues. The CDR3 DNA reads as TGCAGTGCTAGGAGGGGGGGCCGAGATACGCAGTATTTT. Its translation: CSARRGGRDTQYF.

The sample holds many counts of this clonotype. This chain uses TRBV6-1 with TRBJ2-1, with 7 bases identical to TRBD2. Trimming cost V 3 bases and J 6 bases; bases outside gene matches: 8. The germline V gene encodes CDR1 MNHNS and CDR2 SASEGT. The CDR3 loop spans 15 amino acids. The CDR3 region is CASSDLETSRNEQFF. The DNA of the CDR3 is TGTGCCAGCAGTGACCTAGAGACTAGCCGCAATGAGCAGTTCTTC.

This clonotype was counted ten times or more. V is TRBV28 and J is TRBJ1-4; D is unclear. CDR3 size: 14 residues. The germline CDR1 and CDR2 sequences are MDHEN and SYDVKM. V gave up 1 base and J gave up 8 bases, with 11 bases separating them. The CDR3 loop is CASSLSKVSEKLFF. The CDR3 coding sequence is TGTGCCAGCAGTTTATCCAAGGTGTCGGAAAAACTGTTTTTT.